This T cell receptor beta chain was captured in a study of PD-1 blockade in classical Hodgkin lymphoma. General observations from the study: Researchers reported that CD4+ TCR diversity, though not CD8+, rose significantly by C4D1.

The germline gives CDR1 MDHEN, CDR2 SYDVKM. CDR3 length: 12 amino acids. With 7 bases clipped from V and 11 bases from J, the junction kept 10 bases outside the gene matches. Method: immunoSEQ multiplex PCR; TCRdb's copy keeps in-frame clones and lacks some. The data contain some 26,000 clones, 65% to 85% of them singletons. Relapse was seen in all patients after autologous stem cell transplantation, and brentuximab vedotin exposure was variable. CD4+ T cells were purified from thawed PBMCs by magnetic negative selection. This clone was observed a few times. The antigen remains unidentified. The identical CDR3 is also encoded by other nucleotide sequences in the sample.

Specimen: CD4+ T cells from blood, collected at baseline. This chain links TRBV28 with TRBJ1-1; TRBD1 aligns across 7 bases. The receptor was isolated from a human donor with classical Hodgkin lymphoma. In nucleotides, the CDR3 is TGTGCCAGCACTTCAGATCAGGGGGTGGCTTTCTTT. Translated, it gives CASTSDQGVAFF.